The rows below give T cell receptor beta chains drawn from one sample of a study of shared clonotypes between healthy human individuals. Measured with immunoSEQ multiplex PCR; TCRdb has only the in-frame clones, and not every one. The top ten clones hold about 14% of a sample with about 100,000 clones, less than 50% of them seen once. The material sequenced was PBMCs. These receptors all come from a woman in her thirties or forties in good health. Some clones in this sample may be carry-over from other donors' samples. Both conserved end residues are part of each CDR3. A D gene is named only where the DNA matches it firmly. A clone size is listed for some rows: how often the clone was seen (once, few, many), or a class if it is expanded.

TRBV4-3	.	TRBJ1-2	many	TGCGCCAGCAGCTCGACAGTAAACTATGGCTACACCTTC	CASSSTVNYGYTF
TRBV28	.	TRBJ2-3	.	TGTGCCAGCAGTGCAGACAGGTCCACAGATACGCAGTATTTT	CASSADRSTDTQYF
TRBV27	TRBD2	TRBJ2-1	many	TGTGCCAGCATCTCAGCGGGAGGGATGGGCAATGAGCAGTTCTTC	CASISAGGMGNEQFF
TRBV9	TRBD1	TRBJ1-1	.	TGTGCCAGCAGCGAGGACAGGGGCCTGAACACTGAAGCTTTCTTT	CASSEDRGLNTEAFF
TRBV27	TRBD2	TRBJ2-7	.	TGTGCCAGCAGTCCCTCTAGCGGGGGATCCTACGAGCAGTACTTC	CASSPSSGGSYEQYF
TRBV5-6	TRBD1	TRBJ2-7	.	TGTGCCAGCAGCCCAGACAGGGGGCGCATTTACGAGCAGTACTTC	CASSPDRGRIYEQYF
TRBV21-1	.	TRBJ1-6	.	TGTGCCAGCAGCAAAGCCCGGGGACAGGGTGAATCCTATAATTCACCCCTCCACTTT	CASSKARGQGESYNSPLHF
TRBV4-2	.	TRBJ2-5	.	TGTGCCAGCAGCCAAGACAGGTACGGAGAGACCCAGTACTTC	CASSQDRYGETQYF
TRBV18	.	TRBJ2-5	.	TGTGCCAGCTCACCGTTTAATCTGTCAGTAGAGACCCAGTACTTC	CASSPFNLSVETQYF
TRBV30	.	TRBJ2-1	few	TGTGCCTGGAGGGGTGGATTAGGGGGGCGCACCTACAATGAGCAGTTCTTC	CAWRGGLGGRTYNEQFF
TRBV30	TRBD2	TRBJ2-1	.	TGTGCCTGGAGTACCGGGACTAGCGGGAGGAATGAGCAGTTCTTC	CAWSTGTSGRNEQFF
TRBV30	.	TRBJ2-7	.	TGTGCCTGGAGTCAGGGACTGGCGGGAACCTACGAGCAGTACTTC	CAWSQGLAGTYEQYF
TRBV5-1	TRBD1	TRBJ1-4	few	TGCGCCAGCAGCAAGGACAGGGTTGGAGCCGCAACTAATGAAAAACTGTTTTTT	CASSKDRVGAATNEKLFF
TRBV9	.	TRBJ2-1	once	TGTGCCAGCAGCGTACTAACAGGAGCCCTCCAGGGTGAGCAGTTCTTC	CASSVLTGALQGEQFF
TRBV30	TRBD1	TRBJ2-5	.	TGTGCCTGGAGGGGGACAGGGAGATTAGAGACCCAGTACTTC	CAWRGTGRLETQYF
TRBV19	.	TRBJ2-1	.	TGTGCCAGTAGTATTTGGGGCAATGAGCAGTTCTTC	CASSIWGNEQFF
TRBV7-9	.	TRBJ1-1	medium-sized	TGTGCCAGCAGCTTAGCGGGCAGCCACACTGAAGCTTTCTTT	CASSLAGSHTEAFF
TRBV9	.	TRBJ2-5	.	TGTGCCAGCAGCCCCCAAGACAGTCAAGAGACCCAGTACTTC	CASSPQDSQETQYF